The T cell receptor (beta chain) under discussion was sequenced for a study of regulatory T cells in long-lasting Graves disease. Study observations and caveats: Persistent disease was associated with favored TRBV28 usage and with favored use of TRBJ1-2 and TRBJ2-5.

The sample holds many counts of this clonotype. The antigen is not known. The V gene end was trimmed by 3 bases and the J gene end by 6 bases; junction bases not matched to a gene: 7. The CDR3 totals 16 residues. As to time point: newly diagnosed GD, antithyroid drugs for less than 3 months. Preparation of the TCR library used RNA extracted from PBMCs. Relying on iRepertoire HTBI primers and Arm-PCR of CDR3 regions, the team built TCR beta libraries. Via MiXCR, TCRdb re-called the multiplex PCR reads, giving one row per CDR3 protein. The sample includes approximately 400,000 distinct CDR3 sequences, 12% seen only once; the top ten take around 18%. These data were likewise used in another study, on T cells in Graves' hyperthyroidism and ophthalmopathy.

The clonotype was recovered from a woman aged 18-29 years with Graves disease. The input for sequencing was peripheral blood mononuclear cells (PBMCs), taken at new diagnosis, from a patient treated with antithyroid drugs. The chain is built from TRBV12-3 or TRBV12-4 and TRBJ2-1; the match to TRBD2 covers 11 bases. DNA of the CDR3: TGTGCCAGCAGTTTCCTACTAGCGGGAGCTTCCAATGAGCAGTTCTTC. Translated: CASSFLLAGASNEQFF.